This T cell receptor beta chain was retrieved from a study of blood T cell repertoires in COVID-19. As for the study in general: The origin of the acute and convalescent COVID-19 samples was the United States, Italy and Spain. PBMCs, B-cell-depleted T cells, or T cells provided the cDNA or gDNA that made up the material.

CDR3 length equals 13 residues. Germline V gene lookup returns CDR1 SNHLY and CDR2 FYNNEI. V shed 3 bases, J shed 5 bases, and the junction held 3 bases outside the gene matches. As processed by the authors: Estimation of nucleated cell counts relied on the amplification of reference gene primers. Measured with immunoSEQ multiplex PCR; TCRdb has only the in-frame clones, and not every one. The V and J calls and clone size come from that table; D and trimming were worked out from the DNA. In the table there are some 150,000 clones, roughly 86% of which are singletons. The material sequenced was peripheral blood. The sequence derives from a woman in her sixties or seventies who had recovered from COVID-19. This chain joins TRBV2 and TRBJ1-2; 7 bases are shared with TRBD1. CDR3 coding DNA: TGTGCCAGCAGTGACGCCAGGGGGTATGGCTACACCTTC. Amino acid sequence: CASSDARGYGYTF.